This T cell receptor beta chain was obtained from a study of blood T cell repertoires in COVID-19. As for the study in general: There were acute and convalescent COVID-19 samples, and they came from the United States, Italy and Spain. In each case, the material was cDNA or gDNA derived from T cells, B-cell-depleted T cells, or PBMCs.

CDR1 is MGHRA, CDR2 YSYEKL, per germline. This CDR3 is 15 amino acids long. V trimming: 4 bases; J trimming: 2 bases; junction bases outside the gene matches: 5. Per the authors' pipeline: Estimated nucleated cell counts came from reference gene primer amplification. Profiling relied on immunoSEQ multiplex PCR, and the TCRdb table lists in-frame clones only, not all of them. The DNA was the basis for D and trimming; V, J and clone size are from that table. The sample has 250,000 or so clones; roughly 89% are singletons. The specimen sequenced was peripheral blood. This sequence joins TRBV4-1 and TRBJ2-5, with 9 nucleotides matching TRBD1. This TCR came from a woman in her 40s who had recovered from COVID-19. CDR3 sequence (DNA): TGCGCCAGCAGCCGAGGGGACAGGGCACAAGAGACCCAGTACTTC. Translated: CASSRGDRAQETQYF.